This TCR beta chain was sequenced during a study of early T cells in non-severe SARS-CoV-2 infection. This clonotype was seen at least ten times. Attachment of unique molecular identifiers to individual cDNA molecules was performed. TCRdb recomputed calls from the 5' RACE reads with MiXCR, one row per CDR3 protein. This sample has more than 65,000 distinct CDR3 sequences, with roughly 4.6% found just once. The CDR3 has 15 amino acids. With 5 bases removed from V and 3 bases from J, the gap between germline ends came to 17 bases. CDR1 and CDR2 (germline): SGHTA, FQGNSA. The rearrangement joins TRBV7-2 to TRBJ2-7; possible D gene TRBD1, 5 bases. The sequenced sample was whole blood, obtained at baseline. The receptor comes from an adult who was a healthcare worker with PCR-confirmed SARS-CoV-2 infection or an uninfected control (not recorded which). The donor label of this sample is uncertain. This chain's CDR3 is CASSALVGVSYEQYF. In DNA, the CDR3 is TGTGCCAGCAGCGCCCTGGTAGGGGTTAGCTACGAGCAGTACTTC.